This TCR beta chain derives from a study of STAT5B mutations in CD4+ large granular lymphocyte leukemia (dated by TCRdb to the early 2020s). Turning to the overall study: When cryopreserved patient cells were available, CD8+ cells were depleted as a first step, and selection with anti-CD4 microbeads followed. Flow cytometry on FACSCanto II or FACSVerse showed that the purified fractions were more than 95% pure among lymphocytes. The TCRbeta repertoires of CD4+ T-cell large granular lymphocyte leukemia patients were compared with the TCRbeta repertoires of healthy blood donors.

This clone has only one observation. No cognate antigen has been identified for it. Base qualities are missing; no much larger clone stands one base away. Summary of the overall study and its limitations: Main leukemic clonotypes were private to each patient, although over 20% of the main leukemic clonotypes were found at low frequency in the non-leukemic repertoires of other patients. Patient cell sources varied, and just six or seven CD4-sorted patient samples were included in the clonality comparison against healthy controls. Greater clonality appeared to be present in CD4-sorted patient repertoires than in healthy CD4+ repertoires, and the difference was retained after the putative leukemic clones were removed. The data were not HLA-matched, and the higher clonality in CD4+ T-LGLL than in CD8+ T-LGLL could be due to the relatively small sample size. Enrichment of TRBV06-family usage was observed among the top patient clones (8/27) relative to healthy controls (2/35).

Patients with CD4+ T-LGLL were recruited at hematology units in Padova (Italy), Helsinki (Finland) and Shinshu (Japan). Depending on which samples were available, patient samples consisted of bead-purified CD4+, CD4+CD8+, CD57+ or CD56+ fractions, or of unselected PBMC. Patient TCRbeta data were integrated with somatic STAT5B mutation profiles obtained by deep amplicon sequencing of the same DNA. All TCR-sequenced material derived from peripheral blood: patient blood samples and healthy donor buffy coats. Peripheral blood mononuclear cells were isolated by Ficoll-Hypaque gradient centrifugation. The Gentra Puregene Cell and Tissue kit was used for genomic DNA extraction, and quantification was performed on a Qubit 2.0 fluorometer. TCRbeta rearrangements were sequenced from genomic DNA using the immunoSEQ assay at survey resolution. Regarding the original processing steps: Clonotypes making up more than 5% of the repertoire were considered putative leukemic clones, giving 50 to 65 such clones in under 30 patients. A lowest detectable productive clonotype frequency of 2.59 x 10-5 was observed in the TCR sequencing data. Only productive TCRbeta rearrangements, defined as complete and in-frame sequences, were included in the analyses. Sample clonality was computed as Simpson clonality in the immunoSEQ Analyzer version 3.0. Clones were categorized by frequency as very rare, small, medium, large (1-20%) or hyperexpanded (>20%). OLGA 1.2.3 estimated generation probabilities, VDJtools produced V-gene circos plots, VDJdb was queried for specificities, and GLIPH identified CDR3 motifs. Imported from immuneACCESS, the table was reduced by TCRdb to in-frame sequences with V and J called. These copies leave out some clones; in studies compared against another copy, an unresolved V gene accounts for under half, and the cause of the remainder is not known. Clone size and V and J calls were adopted from that table, with D and trimming inferred from the DNA. Here the sample has about 3,900 clones; about four fifths occur a single time. The ten largest make up around 74% of the sample.

The germline V gene encodes CDR1 SGHVS and CDR2 FQNEAQ. The CDR3 contains 13 residues, cysteine and phenylalanine counted. The sequence is cut down to CDR3 DNA, 39 bases in frame from base 1. Trimming at the junction amounts to 0 bases on V and 2 bases on J, and the germline ends lie 3 bases apart. Sequencing used PBMCs. Recombination joined TRBV7-8 with TRBJ2-3; no confident D gene assignment can be made. The TCR was taken from a man aged 55 to 69 with CD4+ T-cell large granular lymphocyte leukemia. The DNA is as follows: TGTGCCAGCAGCTTAGCGCCCACAGATACGCAGTATTTT. Its translation is CASSLAPTDTQYF.